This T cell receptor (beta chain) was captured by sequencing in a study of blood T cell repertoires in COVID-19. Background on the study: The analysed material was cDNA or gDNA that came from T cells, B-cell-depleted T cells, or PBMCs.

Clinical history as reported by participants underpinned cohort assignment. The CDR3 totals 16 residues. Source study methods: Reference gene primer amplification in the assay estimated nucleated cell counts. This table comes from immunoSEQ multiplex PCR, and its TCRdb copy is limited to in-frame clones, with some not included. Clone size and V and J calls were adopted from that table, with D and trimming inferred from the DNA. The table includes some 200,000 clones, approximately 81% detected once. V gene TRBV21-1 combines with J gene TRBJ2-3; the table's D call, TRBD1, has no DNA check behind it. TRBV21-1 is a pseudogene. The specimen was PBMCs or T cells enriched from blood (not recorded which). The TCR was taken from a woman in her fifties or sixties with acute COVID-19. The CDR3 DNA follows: TGTGCCAGCAGCAAAGAACGACAGATGAGCACAGATACGCAGTATTTT. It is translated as CASSKERQMSTDTQYF.